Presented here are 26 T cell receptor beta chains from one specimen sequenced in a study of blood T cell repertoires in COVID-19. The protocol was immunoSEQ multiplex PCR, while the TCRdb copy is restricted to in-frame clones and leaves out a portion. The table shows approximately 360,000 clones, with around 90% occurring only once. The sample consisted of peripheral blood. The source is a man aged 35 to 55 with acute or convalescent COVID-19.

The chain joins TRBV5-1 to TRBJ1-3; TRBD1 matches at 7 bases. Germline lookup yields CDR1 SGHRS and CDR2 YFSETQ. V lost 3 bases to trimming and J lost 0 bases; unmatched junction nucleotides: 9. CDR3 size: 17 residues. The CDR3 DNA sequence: TGCGCCAGCAGCTCCGGATGGGACAGCTACTCTGGAAACACCATATATTTT. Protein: CASSSGWDSYSGNTIYF.

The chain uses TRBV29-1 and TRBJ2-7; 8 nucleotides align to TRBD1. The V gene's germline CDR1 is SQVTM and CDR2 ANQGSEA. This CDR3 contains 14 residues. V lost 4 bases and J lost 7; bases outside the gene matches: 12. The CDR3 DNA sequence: TGCAGCGTTGGTTCAGGGGGCAGACTCGAGGAGCAGTACTTC. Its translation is CSVGSGGRLEEQYF.

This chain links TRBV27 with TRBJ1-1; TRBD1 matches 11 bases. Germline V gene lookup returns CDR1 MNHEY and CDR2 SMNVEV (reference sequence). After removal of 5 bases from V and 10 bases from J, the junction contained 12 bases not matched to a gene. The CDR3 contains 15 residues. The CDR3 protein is CASSQVGQGALRAFF. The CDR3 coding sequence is TGTGCCAGCAGTCAAGTTGGACAGGGGGCCCTGCGAGCTTTCTTT.

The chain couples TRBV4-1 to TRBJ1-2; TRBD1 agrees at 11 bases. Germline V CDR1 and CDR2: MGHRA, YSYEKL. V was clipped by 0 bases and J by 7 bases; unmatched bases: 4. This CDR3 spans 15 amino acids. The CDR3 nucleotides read TGCGCCAGCAGCCAAGAAGGGACAGGGGGATCTGGCTACACCTTC. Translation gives CASSQEGTGGSGYTF.

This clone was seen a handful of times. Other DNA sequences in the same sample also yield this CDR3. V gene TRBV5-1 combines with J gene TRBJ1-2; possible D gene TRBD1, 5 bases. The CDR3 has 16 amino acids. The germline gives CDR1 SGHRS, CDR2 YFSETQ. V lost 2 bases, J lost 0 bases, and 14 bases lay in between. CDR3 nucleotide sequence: TGCGCCAGCAGCTTCTCGGCGGGGGTGGCTAACTATGGCTACACCTTC. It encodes CASSFSAGVANYGYTF. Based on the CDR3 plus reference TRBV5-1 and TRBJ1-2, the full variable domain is KAGVTQTPRYLIKTRGQQVTLSCSPISGHRSVSWYQQTPGQGLQFLFEYFSETQRNKGNFPGRFSGRQFSNSRSEMNVSTLELGDSALYLCASSFSAGVANYGYTFGSGTRLTVV.

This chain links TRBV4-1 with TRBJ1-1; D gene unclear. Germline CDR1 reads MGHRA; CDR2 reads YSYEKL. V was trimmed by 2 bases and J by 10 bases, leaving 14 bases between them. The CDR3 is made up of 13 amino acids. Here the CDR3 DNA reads TGCGCCAGCAGCCAAAGGAGGGATAAGGTAGCTTTCTTT. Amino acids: CASSQRRDKVAFF.

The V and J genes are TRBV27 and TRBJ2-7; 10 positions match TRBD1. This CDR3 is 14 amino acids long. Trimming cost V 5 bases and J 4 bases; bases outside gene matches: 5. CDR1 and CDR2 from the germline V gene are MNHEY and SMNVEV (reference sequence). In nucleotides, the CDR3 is TGTGCCAGCAGTCCCGGGACAGGGGTTTACGAGCAGTACTTC. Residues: CASSPGTGVYEQYF.

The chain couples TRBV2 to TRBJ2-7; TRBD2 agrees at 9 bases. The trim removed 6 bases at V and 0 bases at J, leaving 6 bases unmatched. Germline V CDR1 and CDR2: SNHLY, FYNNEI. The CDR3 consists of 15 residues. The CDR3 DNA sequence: TGTGCCAGCAGACTCAGCGGGGGGTCCTCCTACGAGCAGTACTTC. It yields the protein CASRLSGGSSYEQYF. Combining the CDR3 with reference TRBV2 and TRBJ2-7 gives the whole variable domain EPEVTQTPSHQVTQMGQEVILRCVPISNHLYFYWYRQILGQKVEFLVSFYNNEISEKSEIFDDQFSVERPDGSNFTLKIRSTKLEDSAMYFCASRLSGGSSYEQYFGPGTRLTVT.

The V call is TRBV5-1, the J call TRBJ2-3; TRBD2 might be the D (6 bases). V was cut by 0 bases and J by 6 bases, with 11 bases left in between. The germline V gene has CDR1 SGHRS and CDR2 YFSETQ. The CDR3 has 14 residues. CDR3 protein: CASSLGNLADTQYF. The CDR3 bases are TGCGCCAGCAGCTTGGGCAACCTAGCGGATACGCAGTATTTT.

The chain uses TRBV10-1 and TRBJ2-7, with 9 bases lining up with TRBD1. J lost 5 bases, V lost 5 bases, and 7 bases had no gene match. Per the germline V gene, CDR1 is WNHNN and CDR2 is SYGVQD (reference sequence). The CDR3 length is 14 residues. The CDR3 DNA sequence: TGCGCCAGCAGTACCCGGGACAGGGAAGACGAGCAGTACTTC. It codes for CASSTRDREDEQYF.

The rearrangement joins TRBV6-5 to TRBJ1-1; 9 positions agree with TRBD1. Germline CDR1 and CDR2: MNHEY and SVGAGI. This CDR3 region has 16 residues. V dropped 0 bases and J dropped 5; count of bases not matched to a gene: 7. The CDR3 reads CASSYSPGQGRTEAFF. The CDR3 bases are TGTGCCAGCAGTTACTCGCCGGGACAGGGCAGAACTGAAGCTTTCTTT.

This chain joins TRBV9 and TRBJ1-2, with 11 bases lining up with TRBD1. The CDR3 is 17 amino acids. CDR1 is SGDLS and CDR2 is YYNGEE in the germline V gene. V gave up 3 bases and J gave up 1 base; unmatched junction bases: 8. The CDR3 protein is CASSGTGTGGINYGYTF. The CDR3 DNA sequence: TGTGCCAGCAGCGGAACAGGGACAGGGGGAATTAACTATGGCTACACCTTC.

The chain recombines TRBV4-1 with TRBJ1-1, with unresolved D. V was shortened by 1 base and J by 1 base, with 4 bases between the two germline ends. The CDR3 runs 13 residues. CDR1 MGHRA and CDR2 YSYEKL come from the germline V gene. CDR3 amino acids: CASSQVQNTEAFF. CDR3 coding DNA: TGCGCCAGCAGCCAAGTACAGAACACTGAAGCTTTCTTT.

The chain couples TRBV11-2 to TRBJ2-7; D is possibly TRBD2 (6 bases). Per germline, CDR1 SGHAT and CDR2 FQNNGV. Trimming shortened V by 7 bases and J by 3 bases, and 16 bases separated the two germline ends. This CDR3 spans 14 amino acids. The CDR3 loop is CASNPSWGDYEQYF. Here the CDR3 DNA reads TGTGCCAGCAATCCCTCGTGGGGGGACTACGAGCAGTACTTC.

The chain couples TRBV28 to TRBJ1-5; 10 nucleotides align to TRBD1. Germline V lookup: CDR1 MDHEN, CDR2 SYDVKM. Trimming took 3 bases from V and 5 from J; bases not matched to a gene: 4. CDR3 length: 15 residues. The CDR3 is CASSFRTGGYQPQHF. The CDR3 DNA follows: TGTGCCAGCAGTTTCAGGACAGGGGGATATCAGCCCCAGCATTTT.

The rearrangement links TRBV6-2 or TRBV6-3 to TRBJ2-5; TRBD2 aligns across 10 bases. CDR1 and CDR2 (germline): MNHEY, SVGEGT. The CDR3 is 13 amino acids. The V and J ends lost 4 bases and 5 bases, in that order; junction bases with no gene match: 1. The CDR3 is CASSLGLAETQYF. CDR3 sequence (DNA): TGTGCCAGCAGTTTGGGACTAGCGGAGACCCAGTACTTC.

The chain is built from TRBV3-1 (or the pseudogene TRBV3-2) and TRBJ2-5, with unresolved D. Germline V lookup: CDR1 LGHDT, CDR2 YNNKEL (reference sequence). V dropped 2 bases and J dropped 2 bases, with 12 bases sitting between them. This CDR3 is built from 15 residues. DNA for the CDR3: TGTGCCAGCAGCCAAACATGGAGCTCGCAAGAGACCCAGTACTTC. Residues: CASSQTWSSQETQYF.

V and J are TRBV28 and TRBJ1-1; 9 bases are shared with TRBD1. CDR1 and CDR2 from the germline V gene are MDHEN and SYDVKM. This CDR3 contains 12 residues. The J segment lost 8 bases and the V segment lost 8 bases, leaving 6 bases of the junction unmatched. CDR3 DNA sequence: TGTGCCAGCTGGGACAGGGTTGCGGAAGCTTTCTTT. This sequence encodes CASWDRVAEAFF.

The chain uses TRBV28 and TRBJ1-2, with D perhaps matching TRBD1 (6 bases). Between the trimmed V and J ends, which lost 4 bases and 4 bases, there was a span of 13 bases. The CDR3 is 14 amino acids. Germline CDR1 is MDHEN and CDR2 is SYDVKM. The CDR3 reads CASSSRGSSYGYTF. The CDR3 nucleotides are TGTGCCAGCAGTTCCAGGGGATCGAGCTATGGCTACACCTTC.

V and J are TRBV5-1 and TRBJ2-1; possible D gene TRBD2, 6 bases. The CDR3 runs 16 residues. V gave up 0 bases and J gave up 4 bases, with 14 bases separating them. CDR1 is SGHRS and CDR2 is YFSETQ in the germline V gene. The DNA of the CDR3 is TGCGCCAGCAGCTTGGATGGTAGCGGTCCTTACAATGAGCAGTTCTTC. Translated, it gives CASSLDGSGPYNEQFF.

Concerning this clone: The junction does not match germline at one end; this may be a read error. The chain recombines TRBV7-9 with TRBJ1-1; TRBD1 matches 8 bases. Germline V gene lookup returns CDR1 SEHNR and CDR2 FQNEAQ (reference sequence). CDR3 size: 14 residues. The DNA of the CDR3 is TGTGCCAGCAGCCCCACGGACAGGGCGAAGGAGAGGGTCTTT. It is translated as CASSPTDRAKERVF.

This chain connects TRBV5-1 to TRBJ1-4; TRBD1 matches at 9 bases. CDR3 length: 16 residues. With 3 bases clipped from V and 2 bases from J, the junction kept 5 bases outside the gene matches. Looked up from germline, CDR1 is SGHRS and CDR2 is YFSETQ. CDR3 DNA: TGCGCCAGCAGCTCTCGGGACAGGGATACTAATGAAAAACTGTTTTTT. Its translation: CASSSRDRDTNEKLFF.

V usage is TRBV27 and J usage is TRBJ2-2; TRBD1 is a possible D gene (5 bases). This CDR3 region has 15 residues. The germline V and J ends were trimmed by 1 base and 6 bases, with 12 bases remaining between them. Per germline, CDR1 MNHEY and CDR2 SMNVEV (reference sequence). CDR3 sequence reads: CASSLFQGIAGELFF. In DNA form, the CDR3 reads TGTGCCAGCAGTTTATTCCAGGGTATCGCCGGGGAGCTGTTTTTT.

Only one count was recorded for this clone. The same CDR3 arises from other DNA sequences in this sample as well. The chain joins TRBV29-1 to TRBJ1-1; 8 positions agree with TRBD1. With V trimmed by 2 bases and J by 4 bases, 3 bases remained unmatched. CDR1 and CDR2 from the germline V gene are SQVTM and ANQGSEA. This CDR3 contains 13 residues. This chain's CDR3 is CSVEQGASTEAFF. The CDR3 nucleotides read TGCAGCGTTGAACAGGGGGCAAGCACTGAAGCTTTCTTT.

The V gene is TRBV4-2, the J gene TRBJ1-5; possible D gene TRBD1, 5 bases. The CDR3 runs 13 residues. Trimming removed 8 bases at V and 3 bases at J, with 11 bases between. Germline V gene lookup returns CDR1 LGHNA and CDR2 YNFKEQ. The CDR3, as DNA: TGTGCCAGCGGGGGGACCTACAATCAGCCCCAGCATTTT. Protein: CASGGTYNQPQHF.

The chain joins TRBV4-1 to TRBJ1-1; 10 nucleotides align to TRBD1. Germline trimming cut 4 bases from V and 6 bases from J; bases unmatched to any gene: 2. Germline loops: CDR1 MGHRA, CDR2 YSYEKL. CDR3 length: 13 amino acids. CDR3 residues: CASSPTGGSEAFF. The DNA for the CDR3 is TGCGCCAGCAGCCCGACAGGGGGCTCTGAAGCTTTCTTT.